One T cell receptor beta chain is described in this entry. PCR involved 60 Vbeta and 13 Jbeta primers. Clones were read by immunoSEQ multiplex PCR, and TCRdb kept only the in-frame ones, dropping some. The data hold about 180,000 clones, with 60% to 85% observed a single time. The CDR3 spans 15 residues. The V gene's germline CDR1 is MDHEN and CDR2 SYDVKM. V trimming: 1 base; J trimming: 9 bases; junction bases outside the gene matches: 4. The record originates from a study of cytomegalovirus exposure and HLA in healthy donors. The chain uses TRBV28 and TRBJ1-6; the match to TRBD1 covers 9 bases. Sample: PBMCs. The clonotype comes from a male donor in good health and CMV-seronegative. CDR3 in DNA: TGTGCCAGCAGTTTATCGGGACAGGGTCGTTCACCCCTCCACTTT. Amino acid sequence: CASSLSGQGRSPLHF.